This T cell receptor beta chain was identified in a study of OX40 agonist ivuxolimab in advanced cancers. The V end lost 6 bases, the J end lost 3 bases, and 9 bases lay between the germline ends. There are 12 residues in the CDR3. CDR1 is MDHEN and CDR2 is SYDVKM in the germline V gene. In this sample, this clone turned up a few times. Measured with immunoSEQ multiplex PCR; TCRdb has only the in-frame clones, and not every one. The sample comprises 70,000 to 100,000 clones, 75% to 90% of which are singletons, and around 7.4% rests with the top ten. This receptor was obtained from an adult with an advanced solid tumor such as melanoma, head and neck, liver or kidney cancer. This chain uses TRBV28 with TRBJ2-7; D perhaps matches TRBD1 (5 bases). Specimen: CD4+ or CD8+ T cells sorted from blood, collected in a trial of the OX40 agonist ivuxolimab. This chain's CDR3 is CASSIRVYEQYF. CDR3 coding DNA: TGTGCCAGCAGCATCAGGGTCTACGAGCAGTACTTC.